The next 20 T cell receptor beta chains were all read from a single sample in a study of OX40 agonist ivuxolimab in advanced cancers. The data were produced by immunoSEQ multiplex PCR, yet TCRdb's version contains in-frame clones alone and is incomplete. The sample comprises roughly 18,000 clones, more than 60% of which are singletons, and approximately 20% rests with the top ten. The starting material was CD4+ or CD8+ T cells sorted from blood, obtained in a trial of the OX40 agonist ivuxolimab. The receptors were sampled from an adult with an advanced solid tumor such as melanoma, head and neck, liver or kidney cancer.

The chain combines TRBV9 with TRBJ2-1, with TRBD2 matching over 7 bases. The CDR3 sequence is 13 residues long. The trim removed 0 bases at V and 7 bases at J, leaving 1 base unmatched. Germline assignment: CDR1 SGDLS and CDR2 YYNGEE. CDR3 amino acids: CASSVGTSNEQFF. DNA for the CDR3: TGTGCCAGCAGCGTAGGGACTAGTAATGAGCAGTTCTTC.

On this clone: At one of its ends the junction is not consistent with the germline gene, which may arise from a read error. J is TRBJ2-1 and V is TRBV11-3, with 9 bases lining up with TRBD2. Per the germline V gene, CDR1 is SGHNT and CDR2 is YENEEA. The CDR3 length is 14 residues. The chain's CDR3 is CASSLPGLANGQFF. CDR3 nucleotide sequence: TGTGCCAGCAGCCTTCCGGGACTAGCAAATGGGCAGTTCTTC.

This clone rates as medium-sized. V gene TRBV19 combines with J gene TRBJ1-1; maybe TRBD1 (5 bases). The V end was cut by 4 bases, the J end by 8 bases, with 8 bases between. Germline V gene sequence: CDR1 LNHDA, CDR2 SQIVND (reference sequence). This CDR3 region has 11 residues. The CDR3 spells CASSTGLEAFF. The CDR3, as DNA: TGTGCCAGTAGTACAGGGTTAGAAGCTTTCTTT.

The rearrangement links TRBV19 to TRBJ2-1; 10 bases agree with TRBD1. Germline CDR1 and CDR2: LNHDA and SQIVND (reference sequence). The CDR3 consists of 13 residues. The ends lost 4 bases at V and 9 bases at J; junction bases unmatched: 3. CDR3: CASSTGQGGEQFF. CDR3 sequence (DNA): TGTGCCAGTAGTACCGGACAGGGGGGTGAGCAGTTCTTC.

The chain is built from TRBV11-2 and TRBJ2-3; the match to TRBD2 covers 12 bases. CDR3 size: 15 residues. J gave up 6 bases and V 5 bases, and 6 bases lay outside the gene matches. The germline V gene encodes CDR1 SGHAT and CDR2 FQNNGV. The CDR3 sequence is CASSPLAGGWDTQYF. The CDR3 coding sequence is TGTGCCAGCAGCCCTCTAGCGGGAGGGTGGGATACGCAGTATTTT.

This clone is deemed medium-sized. V gene TRBV27 combines with J gene TRBJ2-6, with D perhaps matching TRBD1 (5 bases). V was clipped by 5 bases and J by 2 bases, with 19 bases between them. This CDR3 has 18 amino acids. Germline V gene lookup returns CDR1 MNHEY and CDR2 SMNVEV (reference sequence). The CDR3 sequence is CASSHFMVKGTGANVLTF. The CDR3 bases are TGTGCCAGCAGTCACTTTATGGTGAAGGGGACTGGGGCCAACGTCCTGACTTTC.

This sequence joins TRBV7-3 and TRBJ2-7; D uncertain. CDR1 SGHTA and CDR2 FQGTGA come from the germline V gene. V lost 1 base and J 4 bases, leaving 8 bases between the germline ends. This CDR3 has 13 residues. The CDR3 spells CASSLRAIYEQYF. The CDR3, as DNA: TGTGCCAGCAGCTTAAGGGCCATATACGAGCAGTACTTC.

This chain joins TRBV6-6 and TRBJ1-2; D gene uncertain. Germline CDR1 reads MNHNY; CDR2 reads SVGAGI (reference sequence). Deletions cut 6 bases from V and 5 bases from J, with 16 bases between. This CDR3 comprises 14 residues. The CDR3 DNA follows: TGTGCCAGCAGCCCACCGGGAGGGCGGTATGGCTACACCTTC. This translates into CASSPPGGRYGYTF.

The chain employs TRBV7-9 and TRBJ1-2; 10 nucleotides agree with TRBD1. The V segment lost 1 base and the J segment 4 bases; nucleotides outside the gene matches: 6. This CDR3 spans 16 amino acids. The germline V gene has CDR1 SEHNR and CDR2 FQNEAQ (reference sequence). DNA of the CDR3: TGTGCCAGCAGCTTAGGGACAGGGGGTCTCAGCTATGGCTACACCTTC. This codes for CASSLGTGGLSYGYTF.

The chain employs TRBV6-6 and TRBJ2-2; the D is unclear. V shed 0 bases and J shed 7 bases, with 9 bases lying between them. Looked up from germline, CDR1 is MNHNY and CDR2 is SVGAGI (reference sequence). The CDR3 is made up of 14 amino acids. CDR3 region: CASSYSSIDGELFF. As DNA, the CDR3 is TGTGCCAGCAGTTACTCGAGTATAGACGGGGAGCTGTTTTTT.

The CDR3 spells CASSIRGGKNIQYF. The CDR3 DNA reads TGTGCCAGCAGTATCCGGGGTGGCAAAAACATTCAGTACTTC. The V and J genes are TRBV28 and TRBJ2-4; D is possibly TRBD2 (5 bases). Trimming shortened V by 5 bases and J by 3 bases, and 11 bases separated the two germline ends. The CDR3 is made up of 14 amino acids. Germline CDR1 MDHEN, CDR2 SYDVKM.

The chain links TRBV27 to TRBJ1-1; TRBD1 might be the D (6 bases). This CDR3 spans 14 amino acids. Germline CDR1 is MNHEY and CDR2 is SMNVEV (reference sequence). V was cut by 3 bases and J by 4 bases, with 12 bases left in between. The CDR3 spells CASSLGAAGTEAFF. As DNA, the CDR3 is TGTGCCAGCAGTTTGGGGGCAGCAGGCACTGAAGCTTTCTTT.

This clone is judged medium-sized. The J gene is TRBJ2-1, the V gene TRBV6-5; 7 bases line up with TRBD2. The CDR3 has 15 amino acids. Germline assignment: CDR1 MNHEY and CDR2 SVGAGI. The junction had 3 bases not matched to a gene; V was cut back by 2 bases and J by 2 bases. CDR3 nucleotides: TGTGCCAGCAGTTACGGCGGGAGCACCTACAATGAGCAGTTCTTC. Translated: CASSYGGSTYNEQFF.

The sample holds one count of this clone. This chain uses TRBV6-6 with TRBJ1-1; TRBD1 might be the D (5 bases). The germline CDR1 and CDR2 sequences are MNHNY and SVGAGI (reference sequence). Trimming removed 3 bases at V and 1 base at J, with 9 bases between. This CDR3 region has 14 residues. The CDR3, as DNA: TGTGCCAGCAGTTATGGGGCAGGGAACACTGAAGCTTTCTTT. Amino acid sequence: CASSYGAGNTEAFF.

CDR3 nucleotides: TGTGCCAGCAGCCCCTTCCCCAGGGACGAGCAGTACTTC. Its protein is CASSPFPRDEQYF. V gene TRBV9 combines with J gene TRBJ2-7, with D possibly TRBD1 on 5 matching bases. CDR3 size: 13 residues. V was pared by 4 bases and J by 5 bases, with 13 bases between. Germline assignment: CDR1 SGDLS and CDR2 YYNGEE.

The rearrangement links TRBV7-8 to TRBJ2-2; 15 bases are a match to TRBD2. The germline gives CDR1 SGHVS, CDR2 FQNEAQ. The CDR3 has 19 amino acids. The trim removed 3 bases at V and 4 bases at J, leaving 9 bases unmatched. The CDR3 nucleotides read TGTGCCAGCAGCTTCCCGGGACTAGCGGGAGGTATGAGCACCGGGGAGCTGTTTTTT. It yields the protein CASSFPGLAGGMSTGELFF.

The chain uses TRBV6-4 and TRBJ2-3; D not resolved. Germline V lookup: CDR1 MRHNA, CDR2 SNTAGT. The CDR3 loop spans 13 amino acids. Trimming removed 3 bases from V and 1 base from J, with 5 bases in between. This chain's CDR3 is CASSEAGTDTQYF. In nucleotides, the CDR3 is TGTGCCAGCAGTGAGGCGGGCACAGATACGCAGTATTTT.

The chain recombines TRBV5-1 with TRBJ1-1; no clear D. This CDR3 comprises 15 residues. V was pared by 4 bases and J by 0 bases, with 13 bases between. CDR1 is SGHRS, CDR2 YFSETQ, per germline. CDR3 coding DNA: TGCGCCAGCAGCCACACGGGTACCATGAACACTGAAGCTTTCTTT. It specifies CASSHTGTMNTEAFF. The whole variable domain, filled in from reference TRBV5-1 and TRBJ1-1, reads KAGVTQTPRYLIKTRGQQVTLSCSPISGHRSVSWYQQTPGQGLQFLFEYFSETQRNKGNFPGRFSGRQFSNSRSEMNVSTLELGDSALYLCASSHTGTMNTEAFFGQGTRLTVV.

This clone was recorded a few times. The rearrangement links TRBV4-3 to TRBJ2-1; the match to TRBD2 covers 13 bases. This CDR3 has 18 amino acids. Germline trimming cut 0 bases from V and 9 bases from J; bases unmatched to any gene: 11. The germline gives CDR1 LGHNA, CDR2 YSLEER. CDR3 DNA sequence: TGCGCCAGCAGCCAAGATTCGTTTGGACTAGCGGGAGCAGGTGAGCAGTTCTTC. Translating it yields CASSQDSFGLAGAGEQFF.

The chain employs TRBV29-1 and TRBJ1-2; TRBD1 might be the D (5 bases). The V gene's germline CDR1 is SQVTM and CDR2 ANQGSEA. Trimming shortened V by 1 base and J by 10 bases, and 13 bases separated the two germline ends. The CDR3 length is 12 residues. As DNA, the CDR3 is TGCAGCGTTGAAGTTGGGGACCTCCTCTACACCTTC. The encoded protein is CSVEVGDLLYTF.